The present entry profiles one T cell receptor beta chain with its context. The sample originates from a study of T cell repertoires in cytomegalovirus infection. The ends lost 0 bases at V and 0 bases at J; junction bases unmatched: 2. Germline CDR1 and CDR2: SGHDT and YYEEEE. CDR3 length equals 17 residues. MiXCR, run by TCRdb on the reads, gives a single entry per CDR3 protein. The table shows 200,000 to 300,000 distinct CDR3 sequences, with roughly an eighth occurring only once. The sequencing input was PBMCs. The chain has TRBV5-6 and TRBJ2-4, with 11 bases aligning to TRBD2. The sequence came from a human donor in good health (CMV status not recorded). Some clones in this sample may be carry-over from other donors' samples. The CDR3 DNA reads as TGTGCCAGCAGCTTGGCTAGCGGGAGGCTAGCCAAAAACATTCAGTACTTC. Translation gives CASSLASGRLAKNIQYF.